One and the same sample provided the 2 T cell receptor beta chains below, sequenced in a study of T cells in Graves' hyperthyroidism and ophthalmopathy. The investigators amplified TCR beta CDR3 regions from RNA transcripts. HTBI primers drove first-round RT-PCR of the TCR CDR3. TCRdb processed the multiplex PCR reads anew with MiXCR; each CDR3 protein has one entry. The data show over 500,000 distinct CDR3 sequences, 17% seen once. Material: blood. The receptors were sampled from a woman aged 18 to 35 with Graves' ophthalmopathy.

CDR3 sequence reads: CASGLLAGGIHEQYF. For the CDR3, the DNA is TGTGCCAGTGGACTCCTAGCGGGGGGGATCCACGAGCAGTACTTC. The chain is built from TRBV6-1 and TRBJ2-7; 12 nucleotides match TRBD2. The CDR3 covers 15 residues. Germline V gene sequence: CDR1 MNHNS, CDR2 SASEGT. Trimming removed 9 bases from V and 5 bases from J; junction bases left unmatched: 11.

Only a few counts were recorded for this clonotype. This chain links TRBV6-2 or TRBV6-3 with TRBJ2-7; TRBD2 matches 15 bases. Unmatched junction bases numbered 6, after V lost 2 bases and J lost 1 base. Germline CDR1 and CDR2: MNHEY and SVGEGT. This CDR3 has 18 residues. In nucleotides, the CDR3 is TGTGCCAGCAGTTACGGACTAGCGGGAGGGCCATGGTCCTACGAGCAGTACTTC. Translating gives CASSYGLAGGPWSYEQYF.